Reported below is one T cell receptor (beta chain). The antigen is not known. Primed by a sample-barcoded 5' primer and a J-beta primer mix, a second PCR proceeded for about 6 to 11 cycles. CDR3-containing paired-end reads numbered at least 2.5 million in each sample. One entry per CDR3 protein, called by TCRdb with MiXCR from the 5' RACE reads. The repertoire holds about 970,000 distinct CDR3 sequences, with roughly 51% as singletons. The record originates from a study of blood T cells in healthy people across ages. General study findings and limits: Comparison with aged donors showed that long-lived donors had more naive CD4+ cells and higher diversity. Because sorting was not performed, PBMCs prevented conclusive naive versus antigen-experienced comparison.

Trimming took 3 bases from V and 8 from J, leaving 5 bases between them. This CDR3 region has 11 residues. The germline V gene encodes CDR1 SGHAT and CDR2 FQDESV (reference sequence). The gene calls are TRBV11-1 and TRBJ2-1; D call uncertain. The sequenced sample was blood. The TCR comes from a woman aged 55-70 years in good health. The CDR3, as DNA: TGTGCCAGCAGCTTCGTACATGAGCAGTTCTTC. Translation: CASSFVHEQFF.